This record concerns one T cell receptor (beta chain) sequence. CDR3 length: 14 amino acids. Germline loops: CDR1 MGHDK, CDR2 SYGVNS. Trimming removed 5 bases at V and 4 bases at J, with 11 bases between. The sample originates from a study of T cell changes during pregnancy in multiple sclerosis. Only in-frame clones appear in the TCRdb table, and some are missing; sequencing was by immunoSEQ multiplex PCR. The data contain approximately 83,000 clones, 85% to 95% of them seen just once; the ten biggest clones take up around 4%. The chain carries TRBV25-1 and TRBJ1-4, with D unresolved. The receptor comes from a female donor with multiple sclerosis, enrolled in a pregnancy study. The sample in question was peripheral blood, obtained in the first trimester of pregnancy. CDR3 in amino acids: CASSTGGFNEKLFF. The CDR3 region has the DNA TGTGCCAGCAGTACTGGAGGGTTTAATGAAAAACTGTTTTTT.